Each of the 7 T cell receptor beta chains below was sequenced from the same sample in a study of control samples from healthy donors and cancer patients. The protocol was immunoSEQ multiplex PCR, while the TCRdb copy is restricted to in-frame clones and leaves out a portion. The data show fewer than 300,000 clones, roughly four fifths seen once. The specimen sequenced was PBMCs. These receptors all come from an older woman with lung cancer.

CDR3 coding DNA: TGTGCCAGCAGTGAAGCAGGGCTACCACGCTATGGCTACACCTTC. Its protein product is CASSEAGLPRYGYTF. The chain combines TRBV6-1 with TRBJ1-2; D is unresolved. Trimming pared 0 bases from V and 4 bases from J, leaving 12 bases between. This CDR3 region has 15 residues. Germline values: CDR1 MNHNS, CDR2 SASEGT.

A note on this clone: Within the sample, other DNA sequences also encode this same CDR3. The rearrangement links TRBV19 to TRBJ1-5; D gene uncertain. Per the germline V gene, CDR1 is LNHDA and CDR2 is SQIVND (reference sequence). CDR3 length: 15 amino acids. Trimming cost V 5 bases and J 0 bases, with 11 bases left between them. This CDR3 reads CASSSGQSSNQPQHF. The CDR3 region has the DNA TGTGCCAGTAGTTCCGGGCAGAGTAGCAATCAGCCCCAGCATTTT.

This clone was counted a few times. The V gene is TRBV4-1, the J gene TRBJ2-1, with unresolved D. Germline CDR1 is MGHRA and CDR2 is YSYEKL. The CDR3 contains 16 residues. V dropped 0 bases and J dropped 1 base, with 10 bases sitting between them. The CDR3 sequence is CASSQEWGRSYNEQFF. The CDR3, as DNA: TGCGCCAGCAGCCAAGAATGGGGTCGGTCCTACAATGAGCAGTTCTTC.

The gene calls are TRBV5-1 and TRBJ2-7; no clear D gene. V was trimmed by 0 bases and J by 0 bases, leaving 7 bases between them. Germline V gene lookup returns CDR1 SGHRS and CDR2 YFSETQ. CDR3 length: 14 amino acids. Here the CDR3 DNA reads TGCGCCAGCAGCTTGGAGCCATTCTCCTACGAGCAGTACTTC. Translated: CASSLEPFSYEQYF.

The rearrangement joins TRBV28 to TRBJ1-5; 8 bases fit TRBD1. J was trimmed by 7 bases and V by 1 base; bases with no gene match: 9. Germline V gives CDR1 MDHEN, CDR2 SYDVKM. The CDR3 spans 16 residues. CDR3 DNA sequence: TGTGCCAGCAGTTTATTCCCGGGACAGGTCGCCCAGCCCCAGCATTTT. It codes for CASSLFPGQVAQPQHF.

The V call is TRBV12-3 or TRBV12-4, the J call TRBJ1-1; D is unresolved. The CDR3 is 10 amino acids. Between the trimmed V and J ends, which lost 5 bases and 7 bases, there was a span of 5 bases. The CDR3 DNA follows: TGTGCCAGCAGTCAGATTGAAGCTTTCTTT. Protein sequence: CASSQIEAFF.

This clone came up once. The V call is TRBV2, the J call TRBJ1-4; 8 positions agree with TRBD1. V trimming: 7 bases; J trimming: 3 bases; junction bases outside the gene matches: 7. This CDR3 is built from 15 residues. From germline, CDR1 is SNHLY and CDR2 FYNNEI. The CDR3: CASIGQGSPNEKLFF. DNA for the CDR3: TGTGCCAGCATTGGACAGGGTTCGCCTAATGAAAAACTGTTTTTT.